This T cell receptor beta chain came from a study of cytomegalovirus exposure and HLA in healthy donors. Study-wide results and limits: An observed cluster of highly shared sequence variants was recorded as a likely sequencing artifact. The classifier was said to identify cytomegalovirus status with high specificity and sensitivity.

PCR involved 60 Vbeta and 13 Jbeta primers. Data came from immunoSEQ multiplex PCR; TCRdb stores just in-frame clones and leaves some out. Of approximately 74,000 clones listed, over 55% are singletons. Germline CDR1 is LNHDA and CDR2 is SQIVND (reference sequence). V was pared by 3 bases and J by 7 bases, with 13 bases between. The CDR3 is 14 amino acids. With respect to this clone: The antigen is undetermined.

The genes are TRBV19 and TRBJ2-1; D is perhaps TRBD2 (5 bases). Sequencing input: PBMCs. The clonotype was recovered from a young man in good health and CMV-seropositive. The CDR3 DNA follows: TGTGCCAGTAGTATGGACTCCCCCTGGAATGAGCAGTTCTTC. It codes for CASSMDSPWNEQFF.